The next 28 T cell receptor beta chains were all read from a single sample in a study of cytomegalovirus exposure and HLA in healthy donors. The PCR contained 60 Vbeta and 13 Jbeta primers. Clones were sequenced by immunoSEQ multiplex PCR, and TCRdb holds only the in-frame ones, with some missing. This table holds around 110,000 clones, 60% to 80% found once. Specimen: PBMCs. Receptor source: a young man in good health and CMV-seronegative.

V gene TRBV18 combines with J gene TRBJ1-6; D is possibly TRBD1 (5 bases). The CDR3 has 15 amino acids. Trimming pared 2 bases from V and 8 bases from J, leaving 13 bases between. Germline lookup yields CDR1 KGHSH and CDR2 LQKENI. In DNA form, the CDR3 reads TGTGCCAGCTCACCATCCCAGGGAAAGGATTCACCCCTCCACTTT. This codes for CASSPSQGKDSPLHF.

This clone was observed a handful of times. The chain has TRBV7-9 and TRBJ1-1, with TRBD1 as a possible D gene (6 bases). Trimming removed 5 bases at V and 7 bases at J, with 11 bases between. The CDR3 has 12 residues. Germline V CDR1 and CDR2: SEHNR, FQNEAQ (reference sequence). The CDR3 protein is CASSPDSLEAFF. In DNA, the CDR3 is TGTGCCAGCAGCCCGGACAGCCTTGAAGCTTTCTTT.

The chain has TRBV7-7 and TRBJ2-5, with 7 bases aligning to TRBD2. Trimming removed 1 base from V and 2 bases from J; junction bases left unmatched: 7. Germline CDR1 SSHAT, CDR2 FNYEAQ (reference sequence). CDR3 size: 16 residues. The CDR3 region has the DNA TGTGCCAGCAGCTTAGGAGTACTAGCGCGACAAGAGACCCAGTACTTC. Its translation: CASSLGVLARQETQYF.

The genes are TRBV27 and TRBJ2-6; D remains unclear. The CDR3 runs 13 residues. Trimming left V 5 bases short and J 3 bases short, with 5 bases between. CDR1 is MNHEY, CDR2 SMNVEV, per germline (reference sequence). The CDR3 coding sequence is TGTGCCAGCAGTAGAGGTGGGGCCAACGTCCTGACTTTC. This sequence encodes CASSRGGANVLTF.

CDR3 DNA: TGTGCCAGCAGTGTGGGACTGATTTATGGCTACACCTTC. Residues: CASSVGLIYGYTF. The chain couples TRBV2 to TRBJ1-2, with D perhaps matching TRBD1 (5 bases). The CDR3 contains 13 residues. V lost 4 bases, J lost 5 bases, and 11 bases lay in between. Per the germline V gene, CDR1 is SNHLY and CDR2 is FYNNEI.

The chain recombines TRBV4-2 with TRBJ1-5; D ambiguous. The CDR3 covers 16 residues. In germline, CDR1 is LGHNA, CDR2 YNFKEQ. V dropped 0 bases and J dropped 7 bases, with 16 bases sitting between them. CDR3 in amino acids: CASSQEGGSAGQPQHF. DNA for the CDR3: TGTGCCAGCAGCCAAGAAGGCGGGTCGGCCGGCCAGCCCCAGCATTTT.

The chain joins TRBV4-2 to TRBJ1-2, with TRBD1 identical over 11 bases. Looked up from germline, CDR1 is LGHNA and CDR2 is YNFKEQ. CDR3 length: 15 amino acids. The J segment lost 5 bases and the V segment lost 4 bases, leaving 6 bases of the junction unmatched. This chain's CDR3 is CASSPDRGLNYGYTF. CDR3 nucleotides: TGTGCCAGCAGCCCGGACAGGGGGCTTAATTATGGCTACACCTTC.

Turning to this clone: Relative to the germline gene, one junction end is altered; a read error may explain this. The CDR3: CASSSLEIQYF. CDR3 sequence (DNA): TGTGCCAGCAGTTCCCTAGAGATCCAGTACTTC. V and J are TRBV6-5 and TRBJ2-5; D not certain. This CDR3 has 11 residues. The germline CDR1 and CDR2 sequences are MNHEY and SVGAGI.

J is TRBJ2-7 and V is TRBV5-1; the D gene is possibly TRBD2 (7 bases). Germline V gives CDR1 SGHRS, CDR2 YFSETQ. Trimming removed 6 bases from V and 4 bases from J, with 14 bases in between. The CDR3 has 13 amino acids. The CDR3 bases are TGCGCCAGCAAGGGTGGGGGGGCGTACGAGCAGTACTTC. It encodes CASKGGGAYEQYF.

The V call is TRBV7-9, the J call TRBJ1-1, with 8 bases aligning to TRBD1. The CDR3 covers 15 residues. The ends lost 1 base at V and 7 bases at J; junction bases unmatched: 8. Germline V gives CDR1 SEHNR, CDR2 FQNEAQ (reference sequence). The DNA of the CDR3 is TGTGCCAGCAGCTTAGATTGGACAGGGAAGGATGAAGCTTTCTTT. Translated: CASSLDWTGKDEAFF. Based on the CDR3 plus reference TRBV7-9 and TRBJ1-1, the full variable domain is DTGVSQNPRHKITKRGQNVTFRCDPISEHNRLYWYRQTLGQGPEFLTYFQNEAQLEKSRLLSDRFSAERPKGSFSTLEIQRTEQGDSAMYLCASSLDWTGKDEAFFGQGTRLTVV.

This clone has just one count. This chain connects TRBV11-2 to TRBJ1-3; unclear D gene. This CDR3 has 16 amino acids. Germline V gene data show CDR1 as SGHAT and CDR2 as FQNNGV. Between the trimmed V and J ends, which lost 7 bases and 0 bases, there was a span of 16 bases. CDR3 coding DNA: TGTGCCAGCAAACCAGCTGGGCCGAGCTCTGGAAACACCATATATTTT. This sequence encodes CASKPAGPSSGNTIYF.

The chain is built from TRBV7-8 and TRBJ1-5; D is perhaps TRBD1 (5 bases). Trimming stripped 1 base from V and 5 bases from J, with 18 bases between. Germline assignment: CDR1 SGHVS and CDR2 FQNEAQ. The CDR3 contains 17 residues. CDR3 loop: CASSLGAGQGGHQPQHF. In DNA, the CDR3 is TGTGCCAGCAGCTTAGGGGCAGGGCAGGGAGGACATCAGCCCCAGCATTTT. The full variable domain, in which reference TRBV7-8 and TRBJ1-5 provide the parts outside the CDR3, is GAGVSQSPRYKVAKRGQDVALRCDPISGHVSLFWYQQALGQGPEFLTYFQNEAQLDKSGLPSDRFFAERPEGSVSTLKIQRTQQEDSAVYLCASSLGAGQGGHQPQHFGDGTRLSIL.

The chain is built from TRBV15 and TRBJ2-1; D might be TRBD1 (6 bases). Germline CDR1 is LNHNV and CDR2 is YYDKDF (reference sequence). The CDR3 totals 15 residues. Between the trimmed V and J ends, which lost 5 bases and 2 bases, there was a span of 13 bases. For the CDR3, the DNA is TGTGCCACCAGCCAAACAGGGCAAGCCTACAATGAGCAGTTCTTC. Amino acid sequence: CATSQTGQAYNEQFF.

The chain joins TRBV7-2 to TRBJ1-1, with D perhaps TRBD1 (6 bases). The V gene's germline CDR1 is SGHTA and CDR2 FQGNSA. Trimming left V 0 bases short and J 9 bases short, with 11 bases between. This CDR3 is 13 amino acids long. The CDR3 spells CASSLAGAFQAFF. The CDR3 DNA is TGTGCCAGCAGCTTAGCGGGGGCTTTCCAAGCTTTCTTT.

This clone was observed a handful of times. The rearrangement joins TRBV7-9 to TRBJ2-4, with 8 bases identical to TRBD1. The CDR3 sequence is 14 residues long. Trimming removed 6 bases from V and 9 bases from J; junction bases left unmatched: 10. Germline-derived CDR1 and CDR2 are SEHNR and FQNEAQ (reference sequence). Here the CDR3 DNA reads TGTGCCAGCAGTGCTCAGGGGGCGCTGGGCATTCAGTACTTC. Translated: CASSAQGALGIQYF.

This clone was observed a few times. The chain carries TRBV19 and TRBJ2-3; 8 positions agree with TRBD2. The CDR3 spans 14 residues. V lost 7 bases and J lost 4; bases outside the gene matches: 7. Per germline, CDR1 LNHDA and CDR2 SQIVND (reference sequence). CDR3 DNA sequence: TGTGCCAGTAAGGTTACAGCGGGGGCAGATACGCAGTATTTT. Its translation: CASKVTAGADTQYF.

This chain connects TRBV5-1 to TRBJ2-7; unclear D gene. This CDR3 is 15 amino acids long. V was clipped by 4 bases and J by 2 bases, with 16 bases between them. Germline V gives CDR1 SGHRS, CDR2 YFSETQ. The DNA for the CDR3 is TGCGCCAGCAGCCCCACCCTCGGAGTCGCCTACGAGCAGTACTTC. This translates into CASSPTLGVAYEQYF. The variable domain in full, with the rest retrieved from reference TRBV5-1 and TRBJ2-7, is KAGVTQTPRYLIKTRGQQVTLSCSPISGHRSVSWYQQTPGQGLQFLFEYFSETQRNKGNFPGRFSGRQFSNSRSEMNVSTLELGDSALYLCASSPTLGVAYEQYFGPGTRLTVT.

This chain connects TRBV6-1 to TRBJ2-3; maybe TRBD1 (6 bases). This CDR3 spans 15 amino acids. The V and J ends lost 2 bases and 2 bases respectively, with 11 bases between them. The germline CDR1 and CDR2 sequences are MNHNS and SASEGT. CDR3 sequence (DNA): TGTGCCAGCAGTGAATCGGGACATTTCACAGATACGCAGTATTTT. Its protein is CASSESGHFTDTQYF.

This clone was seen a few times. The V call is TRBV2, the J call TRBJ1-1; 10 nucleotides align to TRBD1. Trimming took 6 bases from V and 2 from J; bases not matched to a gene: 6. Germline values: CDR1 SNHLY, CDR2 FYNNEI. CDR3 length: 15 amino acids. The CDR3 region has the DNA TGTGCCAGCAGGACAGGGGGCATTTTCAACACTGAAGCTTTCTTT. Residues: CASRTGGIFNTEAFF.

The CDR3 spells CASSPAGATEAFF. CDR3 DNA sequence: TGCGCCAGCAGCCCCGCAGGGGCAACTGAAGCTTTCTTT. This sequence joins TRBV5-1 and TRBJ1-1; tentative D call: TRBD1 (6 bases). This CDR3 is 13 amino acids long. V was shortened by 4 bases and J by 5 bases, with 12 bases between the two germline ends. CDR1 and CDR2 from the germline V gene are SGHRS and YFSETQ.

This clone was seen once. The chain combines TRBV5-7 with TRBJ1-1, with D possibly TRBD1 on 6 matching bases. TRBV5-7 carries the ORF label, with uncertain function. This CDR3 is 16 amino acids long. The V end was cut by 1 base, the J end by 4 bases, with 17 bases between. The CDR3, as DNA: TGTGCCAGCAGCTTGTGGGAGACAGGCGCCTCCACTGAAGCTTTCTTT. The encoded protein is CASSLWETGASTEAFF.

This clone was detected only once. V and J are TRBV5-4 and TRBJ2-3, with a tentative D call TRBD2 (5 bases). Germline loops: CDR1 SGHNT, CDR2 YYREEE (reference sequence). The CDR3 runs 14 residues. Trimming left V 0 bases short and J 3 bases short, with 8 bases between. The CDR3 DNA follows: TGTGCCAGCAGCTTGGGCGGCGGGACAGATACGCAGTATTTT. Translating it yields CASSLGGGTDTQYF.

Only one count was recorded for this clone. The chain employs TRBV10-3 and TRBJ1-5; the match to TRBD1 covers 7 bases. The V segment lost 3 bases and the J segment 6 bases; nucleotides outside the gene matches: 14. The CDR3 extends over 17 amino acids. Germline CDR1 reads ENHRY; CDR2 reads SYGVKD. The CDR3 region has the DNA TGTGCCATCAGTGACCGAGTAGGGGGCGAGGTCAGTCAGCCCCAGCATTTT. Its protein product is CAISDRVGGEVSQPQHF.

Details on this clone: Compared with germline, one end of the junction differs, possibly owing to a read error. V and J are TRBV5-1 and TRBJ1-6; 9 positions agree with TRBD1. The length of the CDR3 is 15 residues. Germline V CDR1 and CDR2: SGHRS, YFSETQ. CDR3 coding DNA: TGCGCCAGCAGCTTGACCGGGACAGGGAATTCACTCCTCCACTTT. This translates into CASSLTGTGNSLLHF.

This chain uses TRBV5-4 with TRBJ2-7; D unresolved. CDR3 size: 12 residues. V lost 0 bases and J 5 bases, leaving 6 bases between the germline ends. Germline V gene lookup returns CDR1 SGHNT and CDR2 YYREEE (reference sequence). CDR3 region: CASSLALDEQYF. The CDR3 DNA is TGTGCCAGCAGCTTGGCCCTTGACGAGCAGTACTTC.

This clone was counted a single time. J is TRBJ1-5 and V is TRBV19, with D maybe TRBD1 (5 bases). Germline values: CDR1 LNHDA, CDR2 SQIVND (reference sequence). The CDR3 is 12 residues long. Trimming removed 8 bases at V and 4 bases at J, with 9 bases between. Here the CDR3 reads CASAQGNQPQHF. The CDR3 nucleotides are TGTGCCAGTGCTCAGGGTAATCAGCCCCAGCATTTT.

This clone was seen once. This chain joins TRBV19 and TRBJ2-7, with TRBD1 matching 10 bases. Losses at the gene ends were 6 bases for V and 2 bases for J; bases not matched to a gene: 7. Per germline, CDR1 LNHDA and CDR2 SQIVND (reference sequence). The CDR3 has 15 amino acids. The CDR3, as DNA: TGTGCCAGTAGAGCCGGGACAGGGGTTACCTACGAGCAGTACTTC. Translating it yields CASRAGTGVTYEQYF.

The V gene is TRBV5-4, the J gene TRBJ2-2; TRBD2 agrees at 14 bases. Trimming cost V 4 bases and J 1 base; bases outside gene matches: 3. This CDR3 contains 17 residues. Germline values: CDR1 SGHNT, CDR2 YYREEE (reference sequence). The CDR3 loop is CASSKGLAGGNTGELFF. CDR3 DNA: TGTGCCAGCAGCAAAGGACTAGCGGGGGGGAACACCGGGGAGCTGTTTTTT.